The clone carrying this T cell receptor (beta chain) was counted only a few times. What it binds is not known. The data derive from a study of T cells after yellow fever vaccination. Study-wide points: Only a small proportion of the clonotypes turned up in both the CD4 and the CD8 compartments, likely arising from convergent recombination.

The CDR3 has 16 residues. V was clipped by 4 bases and J by 1 base; unmatched bases: 6. CDR1 is SEHNR, CDR2 FQNEAQ, per germline (reference sequence). Universal primer sites and UMIs were introduced during 5'RACE template-switching synthesis of TCR cDNA. TCRdb used MiXCR to reprocess the 5' RACE reads, holding one entry per CDR3 protein. The sample lists 200,000 to 300,000 distinct CDR3 sequences, about 7.1% occurring once. This sequence originates from a man aged 30 to 39 who received the YFV17D yellow fever vaccine. V is TRBV7-9 and J is TRBJ2-7; 11 bases match TRBD2. Here the sequenced sample was CD4+ T cells sorted from PBMCs, taken 15 days after the yellow fever booster vaccination. CDR3 DNA sequence: TGTGCCAGCAGCTCGTGGGCTAGCGGGAGGTCCTACGAGCAGTACTTC. Protein sequence: CASSSWASGRSYEQYF.